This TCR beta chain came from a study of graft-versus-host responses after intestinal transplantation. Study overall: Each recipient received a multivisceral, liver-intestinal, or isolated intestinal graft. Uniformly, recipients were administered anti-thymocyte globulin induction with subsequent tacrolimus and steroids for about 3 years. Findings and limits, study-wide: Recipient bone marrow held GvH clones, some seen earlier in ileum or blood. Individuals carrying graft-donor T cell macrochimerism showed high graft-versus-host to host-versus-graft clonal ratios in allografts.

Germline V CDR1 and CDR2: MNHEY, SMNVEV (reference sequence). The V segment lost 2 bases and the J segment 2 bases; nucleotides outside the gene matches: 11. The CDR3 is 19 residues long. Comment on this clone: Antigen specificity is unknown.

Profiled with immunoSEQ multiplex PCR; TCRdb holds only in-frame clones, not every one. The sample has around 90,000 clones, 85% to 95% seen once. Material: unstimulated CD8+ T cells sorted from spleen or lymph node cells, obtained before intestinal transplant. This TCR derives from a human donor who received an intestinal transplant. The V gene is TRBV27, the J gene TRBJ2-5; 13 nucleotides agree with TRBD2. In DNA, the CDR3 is TGTGCCAGCAGTTTAGGACTAGCGGGAGTCTCCGGAAGGCAAGAGACCCAGTACTTC. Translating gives CASSLGLAGVSGRQETQYF.